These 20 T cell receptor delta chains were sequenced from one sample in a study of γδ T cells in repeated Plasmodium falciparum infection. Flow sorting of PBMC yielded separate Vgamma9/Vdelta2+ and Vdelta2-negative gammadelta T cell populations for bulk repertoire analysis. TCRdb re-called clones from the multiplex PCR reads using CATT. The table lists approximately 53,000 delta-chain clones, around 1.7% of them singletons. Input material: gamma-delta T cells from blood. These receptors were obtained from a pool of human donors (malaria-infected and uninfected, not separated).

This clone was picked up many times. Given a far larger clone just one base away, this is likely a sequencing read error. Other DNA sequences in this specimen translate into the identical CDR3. The CDR3 spells CALGERLGVCGDKLIF. Written as DNA, the CDR3 is TGTGCCCTTGGGGAACGCTTGGGGGTCTGCGGCGATAAACTCATCTTT. The chain joins TRDV1 to TRDJ1; tentatively, D is TRDD3 (6 bases). This CDR3 comprises 16 residues. Germline V gives CDR1 TSWWSYY, CDR2 QGS.

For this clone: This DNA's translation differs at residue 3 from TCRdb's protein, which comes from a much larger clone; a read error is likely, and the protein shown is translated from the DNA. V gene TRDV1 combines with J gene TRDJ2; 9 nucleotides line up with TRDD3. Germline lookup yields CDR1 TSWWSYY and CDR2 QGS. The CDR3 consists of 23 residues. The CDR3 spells CAFGELLSTTPYWGTKMTAQLFF. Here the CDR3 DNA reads TGTGCTTTTGGGGAACTCCTATCCACCACTCCGTACTGGGGGACAAAAATGACAGCACAACTCTTCTTT.

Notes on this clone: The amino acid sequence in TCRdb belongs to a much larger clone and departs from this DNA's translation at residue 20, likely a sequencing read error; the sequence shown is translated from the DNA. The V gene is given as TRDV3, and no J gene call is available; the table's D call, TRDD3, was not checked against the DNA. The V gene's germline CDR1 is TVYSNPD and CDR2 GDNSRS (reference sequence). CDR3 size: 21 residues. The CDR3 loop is CASSAFPFGDTTCEYTDKLTF. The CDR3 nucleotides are TGTGCCTCTTCGGCCTTCCCGTTTGGGGATACTACTTGTGAGTACACCGATAAACTCACCTTT.

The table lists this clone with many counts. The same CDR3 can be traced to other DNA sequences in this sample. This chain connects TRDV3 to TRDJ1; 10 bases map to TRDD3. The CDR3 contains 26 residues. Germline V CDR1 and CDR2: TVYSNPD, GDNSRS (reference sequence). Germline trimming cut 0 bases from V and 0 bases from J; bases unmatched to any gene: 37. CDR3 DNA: TGTGCCTTTAGGCGGAACCTTCCATTTCATATCGTAGTTGGGGGATACTTGGGGATTTACACCGATAAACTCATCTTT. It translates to CAFRRNLPFHIVVGGYLGIYTDKLIF. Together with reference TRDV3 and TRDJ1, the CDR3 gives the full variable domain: CDKVTQSSPDQTVASGSEVVLLCTYDTVYSNPDLFWYRIRPDYSFQFVFYGDNSRSEGADFTQGRFSVKHILTQKAFHLVISPVRTEDSATYYCAFRRNLPFHIVVGGYLGIYTDKLIFGKGTRVTVEP.

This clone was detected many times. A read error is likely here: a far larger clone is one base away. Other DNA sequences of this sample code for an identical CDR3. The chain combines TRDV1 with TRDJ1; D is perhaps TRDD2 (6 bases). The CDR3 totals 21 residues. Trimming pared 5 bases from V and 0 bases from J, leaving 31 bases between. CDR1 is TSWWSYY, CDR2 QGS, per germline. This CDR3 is CALGKGSYGGVRLGYTDKLIF. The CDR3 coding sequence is TGTGCTCTTGGGAAAGGCTCCTACGGGGGGGTACGATTAGGGTACACCGATAAACTCATCTTT.

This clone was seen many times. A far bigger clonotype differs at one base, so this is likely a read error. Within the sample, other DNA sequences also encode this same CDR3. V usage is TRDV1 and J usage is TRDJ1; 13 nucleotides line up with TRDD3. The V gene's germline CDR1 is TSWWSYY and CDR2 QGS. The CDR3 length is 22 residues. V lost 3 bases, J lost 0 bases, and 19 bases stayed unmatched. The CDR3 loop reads CALGELGSSRTGGYVDTDKLIF. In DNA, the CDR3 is TGTGCTCTTGGGGAGCTGGGATCAAGTCGTACTGGGGGATACGTCGACACCGATAAACTCATCTTT.

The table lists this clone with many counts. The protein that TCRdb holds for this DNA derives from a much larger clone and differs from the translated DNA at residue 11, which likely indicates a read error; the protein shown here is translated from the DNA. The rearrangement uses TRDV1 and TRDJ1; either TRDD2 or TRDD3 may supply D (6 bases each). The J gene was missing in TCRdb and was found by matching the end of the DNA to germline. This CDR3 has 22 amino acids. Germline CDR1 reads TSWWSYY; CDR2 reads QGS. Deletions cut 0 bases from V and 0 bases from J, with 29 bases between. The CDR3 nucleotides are TGTGCTCTTGGGGAACTAAGACTGACCTTCCGGGGGAAAACTAGCTACACCGATAAACTCATCTTT. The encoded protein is CALGELRLTFRGKTSYTDKLIF.

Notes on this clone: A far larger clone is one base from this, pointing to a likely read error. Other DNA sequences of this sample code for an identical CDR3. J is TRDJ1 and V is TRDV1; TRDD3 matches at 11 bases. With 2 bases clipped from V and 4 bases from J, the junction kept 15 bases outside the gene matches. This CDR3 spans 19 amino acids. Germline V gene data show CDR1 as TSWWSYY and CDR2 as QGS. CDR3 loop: CALGEGAKTRTGGYDKLIF. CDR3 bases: TGTGCTCTTGGGGAAGGGGCTAAAACCCGTACTGGGGGATACGATAAACTCATCTTT.

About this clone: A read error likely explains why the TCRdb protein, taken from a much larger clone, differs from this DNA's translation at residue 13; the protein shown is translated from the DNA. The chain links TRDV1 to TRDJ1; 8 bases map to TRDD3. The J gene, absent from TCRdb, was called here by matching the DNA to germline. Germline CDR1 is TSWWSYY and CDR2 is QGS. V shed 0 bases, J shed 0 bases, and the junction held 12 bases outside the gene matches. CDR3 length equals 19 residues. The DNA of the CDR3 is TGTGCTCTTGGGGAACTTTATAACTCGGACTGGGGGCACACCGATAAACTCATCTTT. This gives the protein CALGELYNSDWGHTDKLIF.

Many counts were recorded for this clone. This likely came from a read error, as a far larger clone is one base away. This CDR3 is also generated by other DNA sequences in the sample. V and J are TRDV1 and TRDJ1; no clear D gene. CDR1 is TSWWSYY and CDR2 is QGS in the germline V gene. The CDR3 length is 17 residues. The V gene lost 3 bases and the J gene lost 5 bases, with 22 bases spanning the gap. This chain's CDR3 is CALGELAALPPGDKLIF. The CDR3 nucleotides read TGTGCTCTTGGGGAGCTAGCCGCTCTACCTCCCGGTGATAAACTCATCTTT.

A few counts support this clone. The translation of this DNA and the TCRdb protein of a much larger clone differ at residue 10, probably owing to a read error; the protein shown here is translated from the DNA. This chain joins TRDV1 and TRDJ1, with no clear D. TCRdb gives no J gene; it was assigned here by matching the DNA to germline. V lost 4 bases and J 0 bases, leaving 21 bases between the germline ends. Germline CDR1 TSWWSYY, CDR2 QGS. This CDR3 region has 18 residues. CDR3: CALGVHRAQIEYTDKLIF. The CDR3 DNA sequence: TGTGCTCTTGGGGTCCATCGAGCCCAGATCGAGTACACCGATAAACTCATCTTT.

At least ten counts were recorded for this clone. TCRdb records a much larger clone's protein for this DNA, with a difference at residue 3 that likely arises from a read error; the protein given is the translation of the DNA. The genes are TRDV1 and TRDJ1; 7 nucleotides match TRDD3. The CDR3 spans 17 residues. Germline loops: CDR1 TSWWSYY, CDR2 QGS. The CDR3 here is CAPGELRWGTYTDKLIF. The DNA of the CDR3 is TGTGCTCCTGGGGAACTTAGGTGGGGGACGTACACCGATAAACTCATCTTT.

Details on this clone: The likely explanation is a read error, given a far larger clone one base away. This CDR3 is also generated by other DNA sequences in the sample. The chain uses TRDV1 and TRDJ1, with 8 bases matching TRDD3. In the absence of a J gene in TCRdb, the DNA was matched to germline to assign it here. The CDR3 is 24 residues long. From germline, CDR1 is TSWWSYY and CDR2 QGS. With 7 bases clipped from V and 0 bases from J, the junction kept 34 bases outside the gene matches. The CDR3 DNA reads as TGTGCTCTTGTAGCACCTCCTCATTTCCTGCACTCACTGCTGGGGGAAAGAAACACCGATAAACTCATCTTT. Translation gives CALVAPPHFLHSLLGERNTDKLIF.

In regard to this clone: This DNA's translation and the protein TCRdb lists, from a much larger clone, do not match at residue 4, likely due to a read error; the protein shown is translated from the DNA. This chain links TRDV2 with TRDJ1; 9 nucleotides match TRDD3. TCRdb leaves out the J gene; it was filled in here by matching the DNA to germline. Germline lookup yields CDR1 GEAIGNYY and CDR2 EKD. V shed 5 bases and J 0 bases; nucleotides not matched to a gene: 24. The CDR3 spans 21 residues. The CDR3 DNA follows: TGTGCCTGTGGCACATCGATACTGGGGGACTTAATCCCGCGGTACACCGATAAACTCATCTTT. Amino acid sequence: CACGTSILGDLIPRYTDKLIF.

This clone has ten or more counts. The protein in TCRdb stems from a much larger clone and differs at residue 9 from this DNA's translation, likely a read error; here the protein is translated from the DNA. The CDR3: CALGDSTFSGIRNGWGTTGGLIF. CDR3 DNA: TGTGCTCTTGGGGACTCGACCTTCAGCGGCATACGAAACGGCTGGGGCACGACCGGGGGACTCATCTTT. The rearrangement uses TRDV1 and TRDJ1, with a possible D match to TRDD3 (6 bases). Germline CDR1 and CDR2: TSWWSYY and QGS. The CDR3 is made up of 23 amino acids. V was pared by 3 bases and J by 10 bases, with 45 bases between.

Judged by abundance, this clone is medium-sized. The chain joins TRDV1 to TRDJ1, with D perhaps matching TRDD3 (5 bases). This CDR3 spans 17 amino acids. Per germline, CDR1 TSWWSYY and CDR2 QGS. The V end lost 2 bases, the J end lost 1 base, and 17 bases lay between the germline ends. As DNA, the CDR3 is TGTGCTCTTGGGGAAAATGGGGACCGTACACTCACCGATAAACTCATCTTT. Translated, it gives CALGENGDRTLTDKLIF.

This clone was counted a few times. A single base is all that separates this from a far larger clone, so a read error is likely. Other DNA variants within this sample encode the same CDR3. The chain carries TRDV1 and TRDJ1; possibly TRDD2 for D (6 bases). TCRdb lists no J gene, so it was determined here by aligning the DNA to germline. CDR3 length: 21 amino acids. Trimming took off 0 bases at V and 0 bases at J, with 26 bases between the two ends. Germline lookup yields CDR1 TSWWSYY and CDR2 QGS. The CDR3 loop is CALGELPLRLPLETYTDKLIF. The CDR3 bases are TGTGCTCTTGGGGAACTCCCCCTGCGCCTTCCCTTGGAGACGTACACCGATAAACTCATCTTT.

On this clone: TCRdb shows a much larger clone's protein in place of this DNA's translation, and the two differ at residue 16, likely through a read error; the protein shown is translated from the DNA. CDR3 loop: CALGEPTGITGGYAARTDKLIF. DNA for the CDR3: TGTGCTCTTGGGGAACCTACGGGGATTACTGGGGGATACGCAGCGAGGACCGATAAACTCATCTTT. The chain joins TRDV1 to TRDJ1; 13 bases agree with TRDD3. TCRdb lists no J gene, so it was determined here by aligning the DNA to germline. The germline V gene has CDR1 TSWWSYY and CDR2 QGS. V dropped 1 base and J dropped 2; count of bases not matched to a gene: 19. The CDR3 is 22 amino acids.

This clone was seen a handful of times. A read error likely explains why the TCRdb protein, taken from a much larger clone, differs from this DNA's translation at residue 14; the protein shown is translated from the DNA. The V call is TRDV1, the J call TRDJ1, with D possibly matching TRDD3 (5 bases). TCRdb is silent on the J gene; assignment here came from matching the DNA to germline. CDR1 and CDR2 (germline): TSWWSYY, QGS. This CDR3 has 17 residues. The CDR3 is CALGDLTGGPAPDELIF. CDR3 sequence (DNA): TGTGCTCTTGGGGATCTCACAGGGGGCCCTGCACCCGATGAACTCATCTTT.

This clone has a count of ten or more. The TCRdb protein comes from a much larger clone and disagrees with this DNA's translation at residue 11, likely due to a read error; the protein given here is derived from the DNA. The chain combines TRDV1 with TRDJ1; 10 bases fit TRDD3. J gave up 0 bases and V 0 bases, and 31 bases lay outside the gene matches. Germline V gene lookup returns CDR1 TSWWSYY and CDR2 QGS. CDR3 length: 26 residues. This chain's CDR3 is CALGELGVKGLSTGGFSHLYTDKLIF. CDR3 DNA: TGTGCTCTTGGGGAACTAGGAGTCAAAGGCCTTTCGACTGGGGGATTCTCACACCTGTACACCGATAAACTCATCTTT.